What follows are 5 T cell receptor beta chains derived from one specimen sequenced in a study of immune cell composition in non-small cell lung cancer. Only in-frame clones appear in the TCRdb table, and some are missing; sequencing was by immunoSEQ multiplex PCR. The repertoire holds 5,000 to 6,500 clones, with 87% as singletons. The normal lung sample lay at least 3 cm, and maximally far, from the tumour. Sequenced: non-adjacent lung tissue. These receptors all come from a human donor with non-small cell lung cancer.

V usage is TRBV19 and J usage is TRBJ2-2; weak D call: TRBD1 (5 bases). CDR1 and CDR2 from the germline V gene are LNHDA and SQIVND (reference sequence). Trimming pared 3 bases from V and 6 bases from J, leaving 17 bases between. The CDR3 has 16 residues. DNA of the CDR3: TGTGCCAGTAGTATGATAAGAATTATCAGGGCCGGGGAGCTGTTTTTT. Translated, it gives CASSMIRIIRAGELFF.

The chain carries TRBV7-9 and TRBJ2-5, with D possibly being TRBD1 (5 bases). Germline-derived CDR1 and CDR2 are SEHNR and FQNEAQ (reference sequence). The V end lost 0 bases, the J end lost 2 bases, and 7 bases lay between the germline ends. The CDR3 covers 14 residues. Written as DNA, the CDR3 is TGTGCCAGCAGCTTAGCGACAGAACAAGAGACCCAGTACTTC. Protein: CASSLATEQETQYF.

V usage is TRBV28 and J usage is TRBJ2-3; TRBD1 aligns across 10 bases. Trimming took 7 bases from V and 6 from J; bases not matched to a gene: 7. Germline assignment: CDR1 MDHEN and CDR2 SYDVKM. The length of the CDR3 is 14 residues. The CDR3 protein is CASISTGGMDTQYF. The CDR3 coding sequence is TGTGCCAGCATCTCGACAGGGGGCATGGATACGCAGTATTTT.

The chain has TRBV7-3 and TRBJ1-4; a weak D match, TRBD1 (6 bases). The CDR3 is 15 residues long. V lost 5 bases and J lost 0, with 10 bases in between. Germline V CDR1 and CDR2: SGHTA, FQGTGA. The CDR3 reads CASSINRATNEKLFF. DNA of the CDR3: TGTGCCAGCAGCATCAACAGGGCAACTAATGAAAAACTGTTTTTT.

CDR3 protein: CASRKRGSYEQYF. CDR3 DNA: TGTGCCAGCAGGAAGCGGGGCTCCTACGAGCAGTACTTC. This chain connects TRBV6-5 to TRBJ2-7; 7 positions agree with TRBD2. Germline V gene lookup returns CDR1 MNHEY and CDR2 SVGAGI. The CDR3 totals 13 residues. The ends lost 6 bases at V and 0 bases at J; junction bases unmatched: 2.